The subject of this entry is one T cell receptor beta chain. The CDR3 has 16 amino acids. The germline gives CDR1 SGHAT, CDR2 FQDESV (reference sequence). This sample was taken from a study of T cells expressing NK-cell markers. TCRdb re-analyzed the 5' RACE reads; it lists each CDR3 protein once, without DNA. The listing contains 200,000 to 300,000 distinct CDR3 sequences. The sample was blood T cells: a sorted CD56 or NKG2C T cell subset, CD4+ or CD8+ T cells, or bulk PBMC T cells (not recorded which). The TCR comes from a man in his late teens or twenties in good health. The chain uses TRBV11-1 and TRBJ2-2; absent DNA, TCRdb's TRBD2 call cannot be checked. CDR3 residues: CASSLQGLANTGELFF. Looking up the rest from reference TRBV11-1 and TRBJ2-2 gives the full variable domain: EAEVAQSPRYKITEKSQAVAFWCDPISGHATLYWYRQILGQGPELLVQFQDESVVDDSQLPKDRFSAERLKGVDSTLKIQPAELGDSAMYLCASSLQGLANTGELFFGEGSRLTVL.